What follows are 16 T cell receptor beta chains derived from one specimen sequenced in a study of control samples from healthy donors and cancer patients. TCRdb's table, derived via immunoSEQ multiplex PCR, lists solely in-frame clones and lacks some. In the table there are roughly 45,000 clones, roughly 92% of which are singletons. Sequencing used PBMCs. The receptors derive from a man in his thirties or forties with colorectal cancer.

The chain joins TRBV19 to TRBJ1-1; D is unclear. This CDR3 region has 15 residues. The germline CDR1 and CDR2 sequences are LNHDA and SQIVND (reference sequence). Trimming removed 7 bases from V and 4 bases from J, with 19 bases in between. CDR3 in amino acids: CASTATPTPGTEAFF. The CDR3 coding sequence is TGTGCCAGTACCGCTACCCCCACCCCTGGCACTGAAGCTTTCTTT. Filled out from reference TRBV19 and TRBJ1-1, the complete variable domain reads DGGITQSPKYLFRKEGQNVTLSCEQNLNHDAMYWYRQDPGQGLRLIYYSQIVNDFQKGDIAEGYSVSREKKESFPLTVTSAQKNPTAFYLCASTATPTPGTEAFFGQGTRLTVV.

V is TRBV7-2 and J is TRBJ2-1; 10 nucleotides match TRBD2. CDR1 is SGHTA, CDR2 FQGNSA, per germline. Trimming at V came to 5 bases and at J to 2 bases, leaving 6 bases not matched to a gene. The CDR3 covers 16 residues. CDR3 amino acids: CASSIISGGPYNEQFF. The CDR3 DNA reads as TGTGCCAGCAGCATTATTAGCGGGGGGCCCTACAATGAGCAGTTCTTC.

This clone was picked up a small number of times. The V gene is TRBV5-4, the J gene TRBJ1-4; 9 bases align to TRBD1. Germline values: CDR1 SGHNT, CDR2 YYREEE (reference sequence). The V and J ends lost 4 bases and 7 bases, in that order; junction bases with no gene match: 5. This CDR3 has 14 amino acids. The DNA for the CDR3 is TGTGCCAGCAGCCCCGGGACAGGGAGTGAAAAACTGTTTTTT. This encodes CASSPGTGSEKLFF.

The rearrangement joins TRBV6-5 to TRBJ1-2; 8 nucleotides align to TRBD1. The trim removed 5 bases at V and 3 bases at J, leaving 8 bases unmatched. Germline V gene sequence: CDR1 MNHEY, CDR2 SVGAGI. The CDR3 has 15 amino acids. This CDR3 is CASSRGQGLYYGYTF. The CDR3 DNA follows: TGTGCCAGCAGTCGCGGACAGGGACTATACTATGGCTACACCTTC.

This rearrangement joins TRBV27 to TRBJ2-7, with D uncertain. CDR1 is MNHEY and CDR2 is SMNVEV in the germline V gene (reference sequence). V lost 8 bases and J lost 0, with 11 bases in between. The CDR3 extends over 13 amino acids. CDR3 loop: CASQDESSYEQYF. The CDR3 DNA sequence: TGTGCCAGCCAGGACGAAAGCTCCTACGAGCAGTACTTC.

The V and J genes are TRBV10-3 and TRBJ2-1; D is uncertain. V dropped 4 bases and J dropped 6 bases, with 13 bases sitting between them. The CDR3 runs to 14 residues. CDR1 is ENHRY and CDR2 is SYGVKD in the germline V gene. As DNA, the CDR3 is TGTGCCATCAGTGCAGTCCTGACTGTCAATGAGCAGTTCTTC. Translation: CAISAVLTVNEQFF.

J is TRBJ1-2 and V is TRBV6-2 or TRBV6-3; D perhaps matches TRBD1 (5 bases). CDR3 length: 17 residues. The germline CDR1 and CDR2 sequences are MNHEY and SVGEGT. V was pared by 4 bases and J by 6 bases, with 24 bases between. In nucleotides, the CDR3 is TGTGCCAGCAGTTCTGGGGTCGACAGAAACTTCAATAATGGCTACACCTTC. Amino acids: CASSSGVDRNFNNGYTF.

The J gene is TRBJ1-2, the V gene TRBV7-2, with D maybe TRBD1 (6 bases). Trimming left V 0 bases short and J 6 bases short, with 14 bases between. CDR1 is SGHTA and CDR2 is FQGNSA in the germline V gene. The CDR3 loop spans 15 amino acids. For the CDR3, the DNA is TGTGCCAGCAGCTTAGCGTATAACAGGGATAATGGCTACACCTTC. Amino acids: CASSLAYNRDNGYTF.

V is TRBV12-3 or TRBV12-4 and J is TRBJ2-2; tentatively, D is TRBD1 or TRBD2 (5 bases each). This CDR3 comprises 12 residues. Trimming cost V 8 bases and J 6 bases, with 10 bases left between them. The CDR3 nucleotides read TGTGCCAGCGTTAGGGACGCCGGGGAGCTGTTTTTT. As protein: CASVRDAGELFF.

The chain uses TRBV5-1 and TRBJ1-3; D remains unclear. V lost 0 bases and J lost 0, with 10 bases in between. The CDR3 covers 16 residues. CDR1 is SGHRS, CDR2 YFSETQ, per germline. CDR3 nucleotides: TGCGCCAGCAGCTTGGGGACCCGTTACTCTGGAAACACCATATATTTT. It is translated as CASSLGTRYSGNTIYF. Complete variable domain (other parts from reference TRBV5-1 and TRBJ1-3): KAGVTQTPRYLIKTRGQQVTLSCSPISGHRSVSWYQQTPGQGLQFLFEYFSETQRNKGNFPGRFSGRQFSNSRSEMNVSTLELGDSALYLCASSLGTRYSGNTIYFGEGSWLTVV.

This clone appeared once. The CDR3 region is CASSLDRATGELFF. Written as DNA, the CDR3 is TGCGCCAGCAGCTTAGACAGGGCGACCGGGGAGCTGTTTTTT. The V gene is TRBV5-1, the J gene TRBJ2-2, with TRBD1 identical over 7 bases. The CDR3 consists of 14 residues. The trim removed 2 bases at V and 5 bases at J, leaving 3 bases unmatched. Germline V CDR1 and CDR2: SGHRS, YFSETQ.

The chain is built from TRBV10-3 and TRBJ2-3, with D perhaps matching TRBD2 (6 bases). CDR1 ENHRY and CDR2 SYGVKD come from the germline V gene. V was clipped by 3 bases and J by 0 bases, with 10 bases between them. The CDR3 covers 15 residues. CDR3 nucleotides: TGTGCCATCAGTGAAGTGGGAGGAAGCACAGATACGCAGTATTTT. It is translated as CAISEVGGSTDTQYF.

In this sample, this clone turned up once. The chain recombines TRBV29-1 with TRBJ2-7; TRBD1 agrees at 7 bases. CDR1 and CDR2 from the germline V gene are SQVTM and ANQGSEA. The length of the CDR3 is 11 residues. J gave up 9 bases and V 6 bases, and 8 bases lay outside the gene matches. The CDR3: CSVKTGTGQYF. DNA of the CDR3: TGCAGCGTAAAGACAGGGACCGGGCAGTACTTC.

The chain uses TRBV6-2 or TRBV6-3 and TRBJ2-7, with D perhaps TRBD2 (7 bases). Trimming took 0 bases from V and 5 from J, leaving 14 bases between them. The length of the CDR3 is 15 residues. Per germline, CDR1 MNHEY and CDR2 SVGEGT. The CDR3 DNA sequence: TGTGCCAGCAGTTACTCGATGGAGGGGGGGCACGAGCAGTACTTC. Residues: CASSYSMEGGHEQYF.

The rearrangement links TRBV7-2 to TRBJ2-7; D could derive from TRBD1 or TRBD2 (5 bases each). Trimming removed 1 base from V and 6 bases from J, with 10 bases in between. This CDR3 comprises 13 residues. Germline CDR1 and CDR2: SGHTA and FQGNSA. Written as DNA, the CDR3 is TGTGCCAGCAGCTTAGGGGGGTGGGGCGAGCAGTACGTC. Protein product: CASSLGGWGEQYV.

The chain employs TRBV2 and TRBJ1-1; D not resolved. In germline, CDR1 is SNHLY, CDR2 FYNNEI. This CDR3 is 12 amino acids long. The ends were cut back, 5 bases at V and 1 base at J, with 5 bases in the middle. CDR3 sequence (DNA): TGTGCCAGCAGTCACCAGAACACTGAAGCTTTCTTT. This encodes CASSHQNTEAFF.